This is a list of T cell receptor beta chains from one sample in a study of blood T cell repertoires in COVID-19. Clones were sequenced by immunoSEQ multiplex PCR, and TCRdb holds only the in-frame ones, with some missing. Among approximately 150,000 clones listed, around three quarters were seen once. Material: peripheral blood. Source of these receptors: a man aged 45-65 years with active or convalescent COVID-19. CDR3s include the opening cysteine and the closing phenylalanine or tryptophan. Fields, in order: CDR3 length, J gene, V gene, clone size, D gene, CDR3 protein, CDR3 DNA. The D gene is left open where the match is weak. Clone size is stated in some rows and not others, as once, few, many or a class when expanded.

CDR3 length: 15; J gene: TRBJ1-3; V gene: TRBV5-6; clone size: .; D gene: .; CDR3 protein: CASSLGTTAGNTIYF; CDR3 DNA: TGTGCCAGCAGCCTTGGGACAACGGCTGGAAACACCATATATTTT
CDR3 length: 14; J gene: TRBJ2-7; V gene: TRBV7-9; clone size: .; D gene: TRBD1; CDR3 protein: CASSPGQGAYEQYF; CDR3 DNA: TGTGCCAGCAGTCCGGGACAGGGGGCCTACGAGCAGTACTTC
CDR3 length: 15; J gene: TRBJ2-1; V gene: TRBV5-4; clone size: .; D gene: TRBD2; CDR3 protein: CASSILAGGPGEQFF; CDR3 DNA: TGTGCCAGCAGCATACTAGCGGGAGGGCCCGGTGAGCAGTTCTTC
CDR3 length: 15; J gene: TRBJ2-5; V gene: TRBV24-1; clone size: .; D gene: .; CDR3 protein: CATSDNNRVEETQYF; CDR3 DNA: TGTGCCACCAGTGATAACAACAGGGTTGAAGAGACCCAGTACTTC
CDR3 length: 15; J gene: TRBJ1-1; V gene: TRBV19; clone size: .; D gene: TRBD1; CDR3 protein: CASSLGQGGSTEAFF; CDR3 DNA: TGTGCCAGTAGTTTAGGACAGGGAGGAAGCACTGAAGCTTTCTTT
CDR3 length: 16; J gene: TRBJ2-1; V gene: TRBV11-3; clone size: .; D gene: TRBD2; CDR3 protein: CASSREGREGRNEQFF; CDR3 DNA: TGTGCCAGCAGCCGGGAGGGGCGGGAGGGCCGCAATGAGCAGTTCTTC
CDR3 length: 15; J gene: TRBJ2-2; V gene: TRBV9; clone size: .; D gene: TRBD2; CDR3 protein: CASSVLAGDTGELFF; CDR3 DNA: TGTGCCAGCAGCGTATTAGCGGGGGACACCGGGGAGCTGTTTTTT
CDR3 length: 15; J gene: TRBJ2-3; V gene: TRBV24-1; clone size: .; D gene: TRBD1; CDR3 protein: CAIARTGGSTDTQYF; CDR3 DNA: TGTGCCATCGCGAGGACAGGGGGTAGCACAGATACGCAGTATTTT
CDR3 length: 14; J gene: TRBJ2-7; V gene: TRBV3-1/TRBV3-2; clone size: few; D gene: .; CDR3 protein: CASSQDLTYYEQYF; CDR3 DNA: TGTGCCAGCAGCCAAGATTTAACATACTACGAGCAGTACTTC
CDR3 length: 15; J gene: TRBJ2-7; V gene: TRBV5-1; clone size: few; D gene: TRBD2; CDR3 protein: CASSLAGGLTYEQYF; CDR3 DNA: TGCGCCAGCAGCTTAGCGGGAGGCTTAACCTACGAGCAGTACTTC
CDR3 length: 13; J gene: TRBJ1-1; V gene: TRBV29-1; clone size: .; D gene: TRBD1; CDR3 protein: CSVTGGPYGEAFF; CDR3 DNA: TGCAGCGTGACAGGGGGCCCCTACGGTGAAGCTTTCTTT
CDR3 length: 14; J gene: TRBJ1-5; V gene: TRBV27; clone size: many; D gene: .; CDR3 protein: CASSLWQGAQPQHF; CDR3 DNA: TGTGCCAGCAGTTTGTGGCAGGGTGCTCAGCCCCAGCATTTT
CDR3 length: 13; J gene: TRBJ1-2; V gene: TRBV28; clone size: once; D gene: .; CDR3 protein: CASSLGGNYGYTF; CDR3 DNA: TGTGCCAGCAGTTTAGGGGGGAACTATGGCTACACCTTC
CDR3 length: 15; J gene: TRBJ2-1; V gene: TRBV7-3; clone size: .; D gene: TRBD2; CDR3 protein: CASSPLASGYNEQFF; CDR3 DNA: TGTGCCAGCAGCCCCTTGGCTAGCGGCTACAATGAGCAGTTCTTC
CDR3 length: 16; J gene: TRBJ2-1; V gene: TRBV6-5; clone size: .; D gene: TRBD2; CDR3 protein: CASSYLGGSSYNEQFF; CDR3 DNA: TGTGCCAGCAGTTACTTGGGCGGGAGCTCCTACAATGAGCAGTTCTTC
CDR3 length: 15; J gene: TRBJ1-5; V gene: TRBV15; clone size: .; D gene: .; CDR3 protein: CATSRDQVSNQPQHF; CDR3 DNA: TGTGCCACCAGCAGAGACCAGGTTAGCAATCAGCCCCAGCATTTT
CDR3 length: 12; J gene: TRBJ2-7; V gene: TRBV4-1; clone size: .; D gene: .; CDR3 protein: CASRIQDYEQYF; CDR3 DNA: TGCGCCAGCAGGATCCAGGACTACGAGCAGTACTTC
CDR3 length: 16; J gene: TRBJ2-1; V gene: TRBV3-1/TRBV3-2; clone size: .; D gene: TRBD2; CDR3 protein: CASSQAGLAVDNEQFF; CDR3 DNA: TGTGCCAGCAGCCAGGCCGGACTAGCGGTTGACAATGAGCAGTTCTTC
CDR3 length: 17; J gene: TRBJ1-1; V gene: TRBV3-1/TRBV3-2; clone size: .; D gene: .; CDR3 protein: CASSQDRLGGSDTEAFF; CDR3 DNA: TGTGCCAGCAGCCAAGATCGCTTGGGGGGATCCGACACTGAAGCTTTCTTT
CDR3 length: 19; J gene: TRBJ2-2; V gene: TRBV18; clone size: .; D gene: TRBD2; CDR3 protein: CASSPPGLAGAMNTGELFF; CDR3 DNA: TGTGCCAGCTCACCACCGGGACTAGCGGGAGCCATGAACACCGGGGAGCTGTTTTTT
CDR3 length: 13; J gene: TRBJ2-5; V gene: TRBV20-1; clone size: .; D gene: .; CDR3 protein: CSASSRFQETQYF; CDR3 DNA: TGCAGTGCTAGTTCGCGTTTCCAAGAGACCCAGTACTTC
CDR3 length: 12; J gene: TRBJ2-7; V gene: TRBV7-9; clone size: .; D gene: .; CDR3 protein: CASSTSSYEQYF; CDR3 DNA: TGTGCCAGCAGTACTAGCTCCTACGAGCAGTACTTC
CDR3 length: 14; J gene: TRBJ1-2; V gene: TRBV5-1; clone size: once; D gene: .; CDR3 protein: CASSLGQGMGGYTF; CDR3 DNA: TGCGCCAGCAGCTTGGGCCAGGGGATGGGTGGCTACACCTTC
CDR3 length: 14; J gene: TRBJ2-5; V gene: TRBV27; clone size: .; D gene: TRBD1; CDR3 protein: CASSFNRGVETQYF; CDR3 DNA: TGTGCCAGCAGTTTTAACAGGGGGGTGGAGACCCAGTACTTC
CDR3 length: 14; J gene: TRBJ2-4; V gene: TRBV7-2; clone size: .; D gene: .; CDR3 protein: CASSLGNSGNIQYF; CDR3 DNA: TGTGCCAGCAGCTTAGGCAACTCCGGAAACATTCAGTACTTC
CDR3 length: 16; J gene: TRBJ2-5; V gene: TRBV21-1; clone size: .; D gene: .; CDR3 protein: CASSSLGRTGQETQYF; CDR3 DNA: TGTGCCAGCAGCTCTCTTGGGAGGACAGGTCAAGAGACCCAGTACTTC
CDR3 length: 18; J gene: TRBJ2-7; V gene: TRBV7-6; clone size: .; D gene: TRBD2; CDR3 protein: CASSPNREGLASSYEQYF; CDR3 DNA: TGTGCCAGCAGCCCAAACCGGGAGGGCCTCGCAAGCTCCTACGAGCAGTACTTC
CDR3 length: 15; J gene: TRBJ1-6; V gene: TRBV23-1; clone size: .; D gene: .; CDR3 protein: CASFGNRYYNSPLHF; CDR3 DNA: TGCGCCAGCTTCGGGAACAGATACTATAATTCACCCCTCCACTTT
CDR3 length: 13; J gene: TRBJ2-7; V gene: TRBV7-6; clone size: many; D gene: TRBD2; CDR3 protein: CASSFAGAYEQYF; CDR3 DNA: TGTGCCAGCAGCTTCGCGGGGGCCTACGAGCAGTACTTC
CDR3 length: 14; J gene: TRBJ2-1; V gene: TRBV10-3; clone size: .; D gene: TRBD2; CDR3 protein: CAITGGRAYNEQFF; CDR3 DNA: TGTGCCATCACCGGCGGGAGGGCCTACAATGAGCAGTTCTTC
CDR3 length: 15; J gene: TRBJ2-7; V gene: TRBV29-1; clone size: .; D gene: .; CDR3 protein: CSVEGGGGRTYEQYF; CDR3 DNA: TGCAGCGTTGAAGGAGGGGGGGGCCGAACCTACGAGCAGTACTTC
CDR3 length: 15; J gene: TRBJ2-1; V gene: TRBV5-1; clone size: .; D gene: TRBD2; CDR3 protein: CASSPGLAVTNEQFF; CDR3 DNA: TGCGCCAGCAGCCCCGGACTAGCGGTAACCAATGAGCAGTTCTTC
CDR3 length: 13; J gene: TRBJ2-7; V gene: TRBV5-4; clone size: .; D gene: TRBD2; CDR3 protein: CASSLGGGYEQYF; CDR3 DNA: TGTGCCAGCAGCTTGGGGGGGGGTTACGAGCAGTACTTC
CDR3 length: 15; J gene: TRBJ2-3; V gene: TRBV7-3; clone size: .; D gene: TRBD1; CDR3 protein: CASSLWTGETDTQYF; CDR3 DNA: TGTGCCAGCAGCTTATGGACAGGGGAAACTGATACGCAGTATTTT
CDR3 length: 13; J gene: TRBJ2-7; V gene: TRBV29-1; clone size: .; D gene: TRBD2; CDR3 protein: CSVAAGGAYEQYF; CDR3 DNA: TGCAGCGTTGCGGCGGGAGGGGCCTACGAGCAGTACTTC
CDR3 length: 16; J gene: TRBJ2-7; V gene: TRBV7-9; clone size: .; D gene: TRBD1; CDR3 protein: CASSFDIGQGAYEQYF; CDR3 DNA: TGTGCCAGCAGCTTCGATATTGGACAGGGGGCCTACGAGCAGTACTTC
CDR3 length: 17; J gene: TRBJ2-3; V gene: TRBV10-2; clone size: .; D gene: TRBD2; CDR3 protein: CASSEGGVAGYTDTQYF; CDR3 DNA: TGCGCCAGCAGTGAAGGGGGAGTAGCGGGATATACAGATACGCAGTATTTT
CDR3 length: 14; J gene: TRBJ1-2; V gene: TRBV5-8; clone size: .; D gene: .; CDR3 protein: CASSPWRGNYGYTF; CDR3 DNA: TGTGCCAGCAGCCCGTGGCGGGGTAACTATGGCTACACCTTC
CDR3 length: 14; J gene: TRBJ2-3; V gene: TRBV5-1; clone size: .; D gene: .; CDR3 protein: CASSFSLPADTQYF; CDR3 DNA: TGCGCCAGCAGCTTCTCCCTACCCGCAGATACGCAGTATTTT